What follows describes a single T cell receptor beta chain. The antigen remains undetermined. These data are taken from a study of cytomegalovirus exposure and HLA in healthy donors. Notes on the study in general: In a later analysis, about 17,000 TCR beta sequences were associated with HLA alleles at 0.05 false discovery rate. In a later analysis, TCR beta V- and J-gene trimming was associated with a missense DCLRE1C variant. The authors assumed roughly uniform sequencing depth across donors for presence/absence analyses.

Primers: 60 Vbeta forward and 13 Jbeta reverse. The method was immunoSEQ multiplex PCR; TCRdb's version includes in-frame clones alone and lacks a portion of them. The sample lists under 200,000 clones, roughly 70% occurring once. CDR1 is SGHTA, CDR2 FQGNSA, per germline. This CDR3 is 15 amino acids long. Trimming cost V 4 bases and J 5 bases, with 17 bases left between them. V is TRBV7-2 and J is TRBJ1-1; maybe TRBD1 (5 bases). Input material: PBMCs. The TCR originated in a young woman in good health and CMV-seropositive. The DNA of the CDR3 is TGTGCCAGCAGCTATAGTCCGGGGGGGAGGACTGAAGCTTTCTTT. This translates into CASSYSPGGRTEAFF.